This is a list of T cell receptor beta chains from one sample in a study of cytomegalovirus exposure and HLA in healthy donors. Clones were sequenced by immunoSEQ multiplex PCR, and TCRdb holds only the in-frame ones, with some missing. The profile shows 100,000 to 150,000 clones, about three quarters of them singletons. Sequencing used PBMCs. These receptors all stem from a female donor in good health and CMV-seronegative. Both conserved end residues are part of each CDR3. The order of the fields is clone size, V gene, J gene, D gene, CDR3 protein, CDR3 DNA. A D gene is named only where the DNA matches it firmly. Only part of the rows carry a size: once, few, many, or a class if the clone is expanded.

abundance: .; v_gene: TRBV19; j_gene: TRBJ2-3; d_gene: .; CDR3aa: CASNSGPNTDTQYF; CDR3nt: TGTGCCAGTAATTCAGGCCCTAATACAGATACGCAGTATTTT
abundance: .; v_gene: TRBV5-1; j_gene: TRBJ2-6; d_gene: .; CDR3aa: CASSLREIGSGANVLTF; CDR3nt: TGCGCCAGCAGCTTGCGGGAAATAGGCTCTGGGGCCAACGTCCTGACTTTC
abundance: .; v_gene: TRBV7-9; j_gene: TRBJ2-2; d_gene: .; CDR3aa: CASSLRGGSLTGELFF; CDR3nt: TGTGCCAGCAGCTTAAGGGGGGGGTCGTTGACCGGGGAGCTGTTTTTT
abundance: .; v_gene: TRBV5-6; j_gene: TRBJ2-4; d_gene: TRBD1; CDR3aa: CASTTGVYRGSIQYF; CDR3nt: TGTGCCAGCACCACGGGGGTTTACAGGGGGTCCATTCAGTACTTC
abundance: .; v_gene: TRBV7-2; j_gene: TRBJ1-6; d_gene: TRBD1; CDR3aa: CASSLVWTGRSPLHF; CDR3nt: TGTGCCAGCAGCTTAGTTTGGACAGGGCGATCACCCCTCCACTTT
abundance: few; v_gene: TRBV6-5; j_gene: TRBJ2-7; d_gene: TRBD2; CDR3aa: CASSSTSGSLYEQYF; CDR3nt: TGTGCCAGCAGTTCAACTAGCGGGAGTCTCTACGAGCAGTACTTC
abundance: .; v_gene: TRBV4-2; j_gene: TRBJ2-4; d_gene: TRBD2; CDR3aa: CASSQVGLAGGKLNIQYF; CDR3nt: TGTGCCAGCAGCCAAGTCGGACTAGCGGGGGGGAAATTAAACATTCAGTACTTC
abundance: .; v_gene: TRBV27; j_gene: TRBJ2-2; d_gene: TRBD1; CDR3aa: CASSPGQMNTGELFF; CDR3nt: TGTGCCAGCAGTCCGGGACAGATGAACACCGGGGAGCTGTTTTTT
abundance: .; v_gene: TRBV2; j_gene: TRBJ1-1; d_gene: .; CDR3aa: CASSVEGAMNTEAFF; CDR3nt: TGTGCCAGCAGCGTGGAGGGAGCCATGAACACTGAAGCTTTCTTT
abundance: .; v_gene: TRBV5-1; j_gene: TRBJ2-2; d_gene: .; CDR3aa: CASSLPGEVGELFF; CDR3nt: TGCGCCAGCAGCTTGCCGGGGGAGGTCGGGGAGCTGTTTTTT
abundance: .; v_gene: TRBV6-5; j_gene: TRBJ1-2; d_gene: .; CDR3aa: CASRVSGQAGGYTF; CDR3nt: TGTGCCAGCAGGGTCTCCGGGCAGGCGGGTGGCTACACCTTC
abundance: .; v_gene: TRBV7-8; j_gene: TRBJ2-1; d_gene: TRBD2; CDR3aa: CASSPRLAGIYNEQFF; CDR3nt: TGTGCCAGCAGCCCGAGACTAGCGGGTATATACAATGAGCAGTTCTTC
abundance: .; v_gene: TRBV9; j_gene: TRBJ2-1; d_gene: TRBD2; CDR3aa: CASSVGRGLFF; CDR3nt: TGTGCCAGCAGCGTGGGGAGGGGTCTGTTCTTC
abundance: .; v_gene: TRBV9; j_gene: TRBJ2-1; d_gene: TRBD1; CDR3aa: CASSVAGQGANEQFF; CDR3nt: TGTGCCAGCAGCGTAGCCGGACAGGGGGCAAATGAGCAGTTCTTC
abundance: few; v_gene: TRBV19; j_gene: TRBJ1-1; d_gene: TRBD1; CDR3aa: CASSMTGQVGMYTEAFF; CDR3nt: TGTGCCAGTAGTATGACAGGACAGGTCGGCATGTACACTGAAGCTTTCTTT
abundance: .; v_gene: TRBV18; j_gene: TRBJ2-1; d_gene: .; CDR3aa: CASSPTGKSYNEQFF; CDR3nt: TGTGCCAGCTCACCAACAGGGAAGTCCTACAATGAGCAGTTCTTC
abundance: once; v_gene: TRBV11-2; j_gene: TRBJ2-7; d_gene: .; CDR3aa: CASSITTSYEQYF; CDR3nt: TGTGCCAGCAGCATCACGACTAGCTACGAGCAGTACTTC
abundance: once; v_gene: TRBV5-1; j_gene: TRBJ2-7; d_gene: TRBD2; CDR3aa: CASSLVGLAGAYEQYF; CDR3nt: TGCGCCAGCAGCTTGGTAGGCCTAGCGGGGGCCTACGAGCAGTACTTC
abundance: few; v_gene: TRBV2; j_gene: TRBJ2-2; d_gene: TRBD1; CDR3aa: CASASIKGGRLFF; CDR3nt: TGTGCCAGCGCCTCCATAAAAGGGGGCCGGCTGTTTTTT
abundance: .; v_gene: TRBV4-1; j_gene: TRBJ2-7; d_gene: .; CDR3aa: CASSQGQFSYEQYF; CDR3nt: TGCGCCAGCAGCCAAGGACAGTTCTCCTACGAGCAGTACTTC
abundance: .; v_gene: TRBV7-6; j_gene: TRBJ2-2; d_gene: .; CDR3aa: CASSLARGTGELFF; CDR3nt: TGTGCCAGCAGCTTAGCGCGAGGGACCGGGGAGCTGTTTTTT
abundance: .; v_gene: TRBV9; j_gene: TRBJ2-1; d_gene: .; CDR3aa: CASSQPGLGLWGEQFF; CDR3nt: TGTGCCAGCAGTCAACCGGGACTTGGGCTCTGGGGTGAGCAGTTCTTC
abundance: .; v_gene: TRBV5-1; j_gene: TRBJ1-2; d_gene: TRBD1; CDR3aa: CASSPRTGSNYGYTF; CDR3nt: TGCGCCAGCAGCCCAAGGACAGGGTCTAACTATGGCTACACCTTC
abundance: .; v_gene: TRBV5-1; j_gene: TRBJ1-4; d_gene: .; CDR3aa: CASSRTQTGRNEKLFF; CDR3nt: TGCGCCAGCAGCCGCACTCAGACAGGCCGCAATGAAAAACTGTTTTTT
abundance: .; v_gene: TRBV7-9; j_gene: TRBJ2-2; d_gene: .; CDR3aa: CASSLRTGNTGELFF; CDR3nt: TGTGCCAGCAGCTTAAGAACAGGGAACACCGGGGAGCTGTTTTTT
abundance: few; v_gene: TRBV10-1; j_gene: TRBJ1-5; d_gene: .; CDR3aa: CASRETGDNQPQHF; CDR3nt: TGCGCCAGCAGAGAGACAGGAGATAATCAGCCCCAGCATTTT
abundance: .; v_gene: TRBV10-3; j_gene: TRBJ1-2; d_gene: TRBD1; CDR3aa: CAIAPATGGSGYTF; CDR3nt: TGTGCCATCGCCCCTGCTACAGGGGGCAGTGGCTACACCTTC
abundance: .; v_gene: TRBV4-1; j_gene: TRBJ2-1; d_gene: TRBD1; CDR3aa: CASSQGTRGLEQFF; CDR3nt: TGCGCCAGCAGCCAAGGAACCAGGGGGCTGGAGCAGTTCTTC
abundance: .; v_gene: TRBV5-4; j_gene: TRBJ2-5; d_gene: .; CDR3aa: CASSLDRGIAETQYF; CDR3nt: TGTGCCAGCAGCTTGGACCGAGGGATAGCGGAGACCCAGTACTTC
abundance: .; v_gene: TRBV13; j_gene: TRBJ2-1; d_gene: .; CDR3aa: CASSVRTGPKKPFF; CDR3nt: TGTGCCAGCAGCGTAAGAACAGGGCCCAAGAAACCGTTCTTC
abundance: .; v_gene: TRBV30; j_gene: TRBJ2-7; d_gene: .; CDR3aa: CAWSSWAREQYF; CDR3nt: TGTGCCTGGAGCAGTTGGGCCCGCGAGCAGTACTTC
abundance: few; v_gene: TRBV30; j_gene: TRBJ1-6; d_gene: .; CDR3aa: CAWSETRVHNSPLHF; CDR3nt: TGTGCCTGGAGTGAGACCCGGGTTCATAATTCACCCCTCCACTTT
abundance: .; v_gene: TRBV6-5; j_gene: TRBJ1-1; d_gene: .; CDR3aa: CASRKLGAIEAFF; CDR3nt: TGTGCCAGCAGAAAGTTAGGGGCAATTGAAGCTTTCTTT
abundance: .; v_gene: TRBV9; j_gene: TRBJ2-5; d_gene: TRBD1; CDR3aa: CASSLDRAAETQYF; CDR3nt: TGTGCCAGCAGCCTAGACAGGGCGGCGGAGACCCAGTACTTC
abundance: few; v_gene: TRBV6-1; j_gene: TRBJ1-5; d_gene: TRBD1; CDR3aa: CASSRTGGENQPQHF; CDR3nt: TGTGCCAGCAGCCGAACAGGGGGCGAAAATCAGCCCCAGCATTTT
abundance: .; v_gene: TRBV2; j_gene: TRBJ1-2; d_gene: TRBD1; CDR3aa: CASSGQGRYGYTF; CDR3nt: TGTGCCAGCAGTGGACAGGGGAGGTATGGCTACACCTTC
abundance: .; v_gene: TRBV5-5; j_gene: TRBJ1-1; d_gene: .; CDR3aa: CASSLAGQGWNLNTEAFF; CDR3nt: TGTGCCAGCAGCTTGGCGGGGCAGGGGTGGAACCTGAACACTGAAGCTTTCTTT
abundance: few; v_gene: TRBV4-2; j_gene: TRBJ2-3; d_gene: TRBD2; CDR3aa: CASSPWDGGGDTQYF; CDR3nt: TGTGCCAGCAGCCCATGGGACGGGGGAGGGGATACGCAGTATTTT
abundance: .; v_gene: TRBV2; j_gene: TRBJ1-4; d_gene: TRBD1; CDR3aa: CASRAGQTNEKLFF; CDR3nt: TGTGCCAGCAGGGCGGGACAGACTAATGAAAAACTGTTTTTT
abundance: few; v_gene: TRBV27; j_gene: TRBJ1-2; d_gene: .; CDR3aa: CASSPDRRSHYGYTF; CDR3nt: TGTGCCAGCAGCCCTGACAGACGTTCCCACTATGGCTACACCTTC
abundance: .; v_gene: TRBV4-1; j_gene: TRBJ2-7; d_gene: TRBD1; CDR3aa: CASRLTTGQGMFEQYF; CDR3nt: TGCGCCAGCAGACTCACCACCGGACAGGGCATGTTCGAGCAGTACTTC
abundance: few; v_gene: TRBV27; j_gene: TRBJ1-1; d_gene: .; CDR3aa: CASSLFRGATEAFF; CDR3nt: TGTGCCAGCAGTTTATTCAGGGGAGCCACTGAAGCTTTCTTT
abundance: .; v_gene: TRBV27; j_gene: TRBJ1-3; d_gene: .; CDR3aa: CASSLSRTAGNTIYF; CDR3nt: TGTGCCAGCAGTTTATCTAGGACTGCGGGAAACACCATATATTTT
abundance: .; v_gene: TRBV7-6; j_gene: TRBJ2-1; d_gene: TRBD1; CDR3aa: CASSLESRGPYNEQFF; CDR3nt: TGTGCCAGCAGCTTAGAATCCAGGGGGCCTTACAATGAGCAGTTCTTC
abundance: .; v_gene: TRBV15; j_gene: TRBJ1-2; d_gene: .; CDR3aa: CATSRDSSSPLNF; CDR3nt: TGTGCCACCAGCAGAGACAGTTCTTCTCCTCTTAACTTC